The rows below give T cell receptor beta chains drawn from one sample of a study of T cells in Graves' hyperthyroidism and ophthalmopathy. TCRdb analysed the multiplex PCR reads with MiXCR anew, one entry per CDR3 protein. This table has roughly 500,000 distinct CDR3 sequences, 35% to 55% appearing once. The sequencing sample was made of peripheral blood or thyroid tissue (not recorded which). All receptors derive from an adult woman with Graves' disease, either hyperthyroidism or ophthalmopathy (not recorded which). Both conserved end residues are trimmed from each CDR3.

v_call	j_call	cdr3_aa
TRBV11-2	TRBJ1-6	ASSQESTPPLH
TRBV28	TRBJ2-2	ASRPGLPSTGELF
TRBV15	TRBJ1-1	ATSRDKASSEAF
TRBV7-9	TRBJ1-1	ASSLFMGQGDEAF
TRBV30	TRBJ2-7	ALSRGGGYEQY
TRBV2	TRBJ2-7	ASGRMDYSYEQY
TRBV28	TRBJ2-7	ASSPNSGFYYEQY
TRBV7-2	TRBJ2-6	ASSPLVGTGANVLT
TRBV2	TRBJ2-7	ASSDGTLNDYEQY
TRBV15	TRBJ2-7	ATSRESAGSYEQY
TRBV5-1	TRBJ2-5	ASSSQGAYRTQY
TRBV20-1	TRBJ2-5	SARHRDQETQY
TRBV4-2	TRBJ2-7	ASSRGGPPYEQY
TRBV7-8	TRBJ1-2	ASSYGTHDLYGYT
TRBV19	TRBJ2-7	ASRGRTEGSYEQY
TRBV10-2	TRBJ1-2	ASKRTGGYGYT
TRBV30	TRBJ1-3	AHGTDSGNTIY
TRBV30	TRBJ1-5	AWSEGPSNQPQH
TRBV14	TRBJ2-3	ASSQYRSDTQY
TRBV29-1	TRBJ1-3	SVVDSSLSGTGILGNTIY
TRBV20-1	TRBJ2-7	SASDRDRGYEQY
TRBV7-9	TRBJ2-5	ASSMDLEETQY
TRBV13	TRBJ1-6	ASSLGTGEDQHNSPLH
TRBV14	TRBJ2-5	ASSAGLAGRGEETQY
TRBV7-2	TRBJ1-3	ASTSPGSSGNTIY
TRBV20-1	TRBJ1-5	SAPGSPYSNQPQH
TRBV29-1	TRBJ1-2	SVVQGKGYT
TRBV11-2	TRBJ2-7	ASSRGQGAFEQY
TRBV6-1	TRBJ2-7	ASTQAGGPREQY
TRBV20-1	TRBJ2-7	SVGGPSEQY
TRBV7-9	-	ASSLTTGGRVATYNEQF
TRBV7-2	TRBJ1-3	ASSLSPGLAGNTIY
TRBV7-2	TRBJ2-1	ASSLLPSGKF
TRBV2	TRBJ2-7	AISPTSGSGEQY
TRBV11-2	TRBJ2-5	ASRKTSGTQY
TRBV2	TRBJ1-1	ASSERRRGRGETF
TRBV2	TRBJ2-7	ASLYTDEQY
TRBV10-2	TRBJ1-1	ASSLDRDHTEAF
TRBV2	TRBJ1-3	ASSSDTGWNTIY
TRBV11-2	TRBJ2-5	ASSEIGPQETQY
TRBV9	TRBJ1-1	ASSVDVGGGTEAF
TRBV2	TRBJ1-1	ATTPRPGTGGVGAF
TRBV13	TRBJ1-2	ASSLGRQANYGYT
TRBV11-2	TRBJ2-7	ASSFKAGGLYEQY
TRBV20-1	TRBJ1-5	SARDAARVSQPQH
TRBV4-2	TRBJ1-1	ASSPTGGFETEAF
TRBV12-3/TRBV12-4	TRBJ2-7	ASSGGQGGSGRGEQY
TRBV7-3	TRBJ2-2	ASSLMGTSGTGELF
TRBV7-8	TRBJ2-3	ASNNLAGSPDTQY
TRBV7-2	TRBJ2-6	ASTPPSGANVLT
TRBV3-1	TRBJ2-7	ASAGTVSLGEQY